This TCR beta chain was identified during a study of T cell responses to AZD1222 COVID-19 vaccine. The repertoire was sequenced with immunoSEQ multiplex PCR; TCRdb's copy has only in-frame clones and lacks some. The sample lists about 140,000 clones, 93% occurring once. Study outcomes and limitations: Repertoires were obtained only post-peak T cell response. Spike-spanning, vaccine-associated CD4 TCRs were dominant at 160-218 and 743-854. The study found Spike-specific TCR breadth and depth rose after two AZD1222 doses. Only a handful of individuals given AZD1222 were seropositive at baseline.

This clone came up once. Its target is not known. The germline gene is not matched at one end of the junction; a read error may be the cause. The CDR3 loop spans 15 amino acids. Germline-derived CDR1 and CDR2 are SSHAT and FNYEAQ (reference sequence). This TCR was sampled from an adult who had recovered from COVID-19. The material sequenced was peripheral blood, taken after recovery from COVID-19. The chain links TRBV7-7 to TRBJ2-5, with 15 positions matching TRBD2. CDR3 nucleotides: TGTGCTAGCAGCTTGGGACTAGCGGGAGGCGAGACCCAGTACTTC. It yields the protein CASSLGLAGGETQYF.